Listed below are T cell receptor beta chains from one sample, sequenced in a study of T cell repertoires in cytomegalovirus infection. TCRdb re-called the reads with MiXCR, one entry per CDR3 protein. The sample holds hundreds of thousands of distinct CDR3 sequences, about 9.1% seen once. Specimen: PBMCs. The receptors stem from a human donor in good health (CMV status not recorded). Some clones in this sample may be carry-over from other donors' samples. Each CDR3 is given with its conserved first and last residue. D genes are given only for firm matches. Clone size appears in some rows only: once, few, many, or a class for an expanded clone.

D gene	J gene	clone size	CDR3 length	V gene	CDR3 DNA	CDR3 protein
TRBD1	TRBJ1-1	few	13	TRBV20-1	TGCAGTGCTAACGGACAGGGGGTCACTGAAGCTTTCTTT	CSANGQGVTEAFF
.	TRBJ2-2	.	14	TRBV29-1	TGCAGCGTGGGGGTGATGGCGAGTACCGGGGAGCTGTTTTTT	CSVGVMASTGELFF
.	TRBJ2-5	many	14	TRBV5-5	TGTGCCAGCAGCTCCCGGACAGTTGAAGAGACCCAGTACTTC	CASSSRTVEETQYF
.	TRBJ2-3	many	13	TRBV20-1	TGCAGTGCTATAAGCCCTAGCACAGATACGCAGTATTTT	CSAISPSTDTQYF
.	TRBJ1-1	many	14	TRBV18	TGTGCCAGCTCACCGGGCGGAGGAAACACTGAAGCTTTCTTT	CASSPGGGNTEAFF
.	TRBJ2-3	many	14	TRBV2	TGTGCCAGGGAGGGCGGAGTTGGCACAGATACGCAGTATTTT	CAREGGVGTDTQYF
.	TRBJ1-4	many	15	TRBV7-2	TGTGCCAGCAGCCCTGACATCGGGGCTAATGAAAAACTGTTTTTT	CASSPDIGANEKLFF
.	TRBJ1-2	many	15	TRBV23-1	TGCGCCAGCAGTCAATCCAGAAGAGAAAACTATGGCTACACCTTC	CASSQSRRENYGYTF
TRBD1	TRBJ2-7	.	15	TRBV5-5	TGTGCCAGCAGCCCGGGACAGGGGGTCTCCTACGAGCAGTACTTC	CASSPGQGVSYEQYF
.	TRBJ2-7	many	13	TRBV7-2	TGTGCCAGCAAACAGGGAGACCCTTACGAGCAGTACTTC	CASKQGDPYEQYF
TRBD2	TRBJ2-7	.	15	TRBV5-6	TGTGCCAGCAGCTTCCCGAGCGGGGCCTCCTACGAGCAGTACTTC	CASSFPSGASYEQYF
TRBD2	TRBJ2-1	few	15	TRBV3-1	TGTGCCAGCAGCCAGGAAGCGGGGGCCTACAATGAGCAGTTCTTC	CASSQEAGAYNEQFF
.	TRBJ2-1	many	15	TRBV6-2/TRBV6-3	TGTGCCAGCAGTTACTCGATCGGACTCCGGTCTGAGCAGTTCTTC	CASSYSIGLRSEQFF
TRBD2	TRBJ2-3	few	13	TRBV6-5	TGTGCCACACGACTAGCGGGGTCCCATACGCAGTATTTT	CATRLAGSHTQYF
.	TRBJ1-2	many	13	TRBV7-9	TGTGCCAGCAGCTTAGTGGTGGACTATGGCTACACCTTC	CASSLVVDYGYTF
TRBD2	TRBJ2-7	few	16	TRBV6-6	TGTGCCAGCAGACCCCCCTCTAGCGGGGGGAAATACGAGCAGTACTTC	CASRPPSSGGKYEQYF
.	TRBJ1-4	many	14	TRBV6-1	TGTGCCAGCAGACCCGACCCGACGGGTGAAAAACTGTTTTTT	CASRPDPTGEKLFF
.	TRBJ2-3	many	11	TRBV5-1	TGCGCCAGCAGGATGACAGATACGCAGTATTTT	CASRMTDTQYF
.	TRBJ2-3	many	13	TRBV20-1	TGCAGTGCTAGACGGGACAGCACAGATACGCAGTATTTT	CSARRDSTDTQYF
TRBD1	TRBJ1-2	many	13	TRBV20-1	TGCAGTGCTAGTGGTCGACAGGGGCAGGGCTACACCTTC	CSASGRQGQGYTF
TRBD2	TRBJ2-1	many	16	TRBV4-1	TGCGCCAGCAGCCAGGGTAGCGGGGTTACCTACAATGAGCAGTTCTTC	CASSQGSGVTYNEQFF
TRBD2	TRBJ2-3	many	17	TRBV7-9	TGTGCCAGCAGCTCCATAAAAACTAGCGGCTACACAGATACGCAGTATTTT	CASSSIKTSGYTDTQYF
.	TRBJ1-6	many	18	TRBV4-3	TGCGCCAGCAGCCAAGTTTACGGGGCAAGCTCCTATAATTCACCCCTCCACTTT	CASSQVYGASSYNSPLHF
TRBD1	TRBJ2-1	many	15	TRBV7-9	TGTGCCAGCAGCCCCCCGGACAGGGATGTAAATGAGCAGTTCTTC	CASSPPDRDVNEQFF
TRBD1	TRBJ1-2	many	13	TRBV20-1	TGCAGTGGCTCGGACAGGGGCAGCTATGGCTACACCTTC	CSGSDRGSYGYTF
TRBD1	TRBJ1-1	many	15	TRBV29-1	TGCAGCGCCGCCGCCCGCCCGGACAGGGCGACTGAAGCTTTCTTT	CSAAARPDRATEAFF
.	TRBJ1-2	many	15	TRBV27	TGTGCCAGCAGTTCTTTATCGGGGGTGGGGTATGGCTACACCTTC	CASSSLSGVGYGYTF
TRBD1	TRBJ1-1	few	13	TRBV28	TGTGCCAGCAGTGGCAGGGGGCGAACTGAAGCTTTCTTT	CASSGRGRTEAFF
.	TRBJ2-3	.	15	TRBV7-9	TGTGCCAGCAGTCCACTGCAGGGGCGGACAGATACGCAGTATTTT	CASSPLQGRTDTQYF
TRBD1	TRBJ2-7	many	16	TRBV7-9	TGTGCCAGCAGCAATGGCCAGGGACAGGGGCGGGACGAGCAGTACTTC	CASSNGQGQGRDEQYF
.	TRBJ2-3	many	13	TRBV29-1	TGCAGCGTTGAGAGGCCCGGCACAGATACGCAGTATTTT	CSVERPGTDTQYF
.	TRBJ2-1	many	13	TRBV6-6	TGTGCCAGCAGTCATAAGGGAACGGGATTACAGTTCTTC	CASSHKGTGLQFF
.	TRBJ2-4	.	15	TRBV19	TGTGCCAGTAGTATACCTCAGACAGCAACGGACATTCAGTACTTC	CASSIPQTATDIQYF
.	TRBJ2-1	few	12	TRBV5-4	TGTGCCAGCAGCTTGGGGCTTAGTGAGCAGTTCTTC	CASSLGLSEQFF
TRBD1	TRBJ2-1	.	18	TRBV7-9	TGTGCCAGCAGACCCTTCTCGACCGGGACAGGGGCCCGACATGAGCAGTTCTTC	CASRPFSTGTGARHEQFF
TRBD2	TRBJ2-1	many	18	TRBV29-1	TGCAGCGCCCTAGAGACTAGCGGGGGGGCATTCACCAGAAATGAGCAGTTCTTC	CSALETSGGAFTRNEQFF
.	TRBJ1-4	many	14	TRBV27	TGTGCCAGCAAGGAATTAACGTTGACGGAAAAACTGTTTTTT	CASKELTLTEKLFF
TRBD2	TRBJ2-5	many	16	TRBV7-2	TGTGCCAGCAGCCGGACTAGCGGGTGGTACCAAGAGACCCAGTACTTC	CASSRTSGWYQETQYF
.	TRBJ1-5	many	12	TRBV6-6	TGTGCCAGCAGCGGGCCCAATCAGCCCCAGCATTTT	CASSGPNQPQHF